A single sample gave rise to the 17 T cell receptor beta chains below, sequenced in a study of early T cells in non-severe SARS-CoV-2 infection (dated by TCRdb to about 2021). Library preparation was by 5' RACE. The reads were generated on a NextSeq 500. TCRdb reanalyzed the raw reads on its own, using fastp at Q25 for trimming and MiXCR for clone calling, and kept in-frame beta chains. Duplicate CDR3 protein sequences are folded into a single record with the most common DNA and genes. The sample table records roughly 77,000 distinct CDR3 sequences; approximately 12% of these occur just once. Of the sample, 3.5% to 5.5% falls within the top ten clones. The sequenced sample consisted of whole blood. Source of these receptors: an adult who was a healthcare worker with PCR-confirmed SARS-CoV-2 infection or an uninfected control (not recorded which).

This rearrangement joins TRBV11-2 to TRBJ1-2; D is undetermined. The CDR3 is 12 amino acids. Germline loops: CDR1 SGHAT, CDR2 FQNNGV. Trimming stripped 4 bases from V and 4 bases from J, with 7 bases between. CDR3 DNA: TGTGCCAGCAGCTCGGCGCCCTATGGCTACACCTTC. It specifies CASSSAPYGYTF.

This clonotype has more than one count but fewer than ten. V gene TRBV19 combines with J gene TRBJ2-3; D possibly corresponds to TRBD1 (5 bases). The germline CDR1 and CDR2 sequences are LNHDA and SQIVND (reference sequence). The CDR3 extends over 16 amino acids. The V gene lost 7 bases and the J gene lost 6 bases, with 23 bases spanning the gap. The CDR3 here is CASTPEAAGIYDTQYF. The CDR3, as DNA: TGTGCCAGTACCCCTGAGGCGGCAGGGATCTATGATACGCAGTATTTT.

This clonotype occurred many times. The junction does not match germline at one end; this may be a read error. V gene TRBV5-1 combines with J gene TRBJ2-5; D call uncertain. The length of the CDR3 is 11 residues. CDR1 is SGHRS, CDR2 YFSETQ, per germline. The CDR3 DNA is TGTGCCAGCAGCCTCCAAGAGACCCAGTACTTC. This gives the protein CASSLQETQYF.

This clonotype was recorded at least ten times. The V call is TRBV3-1, the J call TRBJ2-3; D not certain. Germline-derived CDR1 and CDR2 are LGHDT and YNNKEL (reference sequence). The CDR3 extends over 14 amino acids. Between the trimmed V and J ends, which lost 5 bases and 4 bases, there was a span of 13 bases. CDR3 loop: CASSSRESADTQYF. CDR3 coding DNA: TGTGCCAGCAGCTCAAGGGAATCGGCAGATACGCAGTATTTT.

The sample holds a few counts of this clonotype. The chain is built from TRBV7-9 and TRBJ1-5; D is uncertain. Trimming cost V 4 bases and J 2 bases, with 9 bases left between them. Per the germline V gene, CDR1 is SEHNR and CDR2 is FQNEAQ (reference sequence). This CDR3 spans 14 amino acids. The CDR3 is CASSSPEGNQPQHF. CDR3 in DNA: TGTGCCAGCAGCTCCCCCGAGGGCAATCAGCCCCAGCATTTT.

The V call is TRBV5-5, the J call TRBJ2-7; no clear D. The germline V gene encodes CDR1 SGHKS and CDR2 YYEKEE (reference sequence). Trimming removed 0 bases from V and 2 bases from J, with 12 bases in between. This CDR3 spans 15 amino acids. DNA of the CDR3: TGTGCCAGCAGCTTGGGGCCAACGGAGACCTACGAGCAGTACTTC. It translates to CASSLGPTETYEQYF.

Many counts were recorded for this clonotype. The rearrangement links TRBV6-1 to TRBJ2-2, with D hard to call. The V end was cut by 3 bases, the J end by 5 bases, with 7 bases between. The CDR3 has 13 amino acids. Germline V CDR1 and CDR2: MNHNS, SASEGT. Here the CDR3 reads CASSEVETGELFF. Here the CDR3 DNA reads TGTGCCAGCAGTGAGGTGGAAACCGGGGAGCTGTTTTTT.

Regarding this clonotype: A much larger clone sits a single nucleotide away, making a read error possible. V and J are TRBV18 and TRBJ1-4; D not resolved. Germline V lookup: CDR1 KGHSH, CDR2 LQKENI. This CDR3 contains 14 residues. DNA for the CDR3: TGTGCCAGCTCACCACAGGGAAGTAATGATAAACTGTTTTTT. Translated, it gives CASSPQGSNDKLFF.

This clonotype occurred many times. The genes are TRBV12-3 or TRBV12-4 and TRBJ1-5; no clear D. The germline V and J ends were trimmed by 3 bases and 5 bases, with 14 bases remaining between them. The CDR3 length is 15 residues. CDR3 coding DNA: TGTGCCAGCAGTTTTAAGTACTCGAACGATCAGCCCCAGCATTTT. Translating it yields CASSFKYSNDQPQHF.

This clonotype was recorded many times. This sequence joins TRBV6-1 and TRBJ2-1; 10 bases are a match to TRBD2. From germline, CDR1 is MNHNS and CDR2 SASEGT. The CDR3 is made up of 16 amino acids. Germline trimming cut 8 bases from V and 8 bases from J; bases unmatched to any gene: 15. The CDR3 sequence: CASQEPIAGGGYEQFF. CDR3 in DNA: TGTGCCAGCCAAGAGCCCATAGCGGGAGGAGGGTATGAGCAGTTCTTC.

This clonotype was detected ten times or more. J is TRBJ2-7 and V is TRBV7-8; 7 nucleotides agree with TRBD2. J lost 5 bases, V lost 5 bases, and 9 bases had no gene match. Germline assignment: CDR1 SGHVS and CDR2 FQNEAQ. The CDR3 sequence is 14 residues long. CDR3 protein: CASSTGTGGNEQYF. In DNA, the CDR3 is TGTGCCAGCAGCACTGGGACCGGGGGGAACGAGCAGTACTTC.

The gene calls are TRBV6-5 and TRBJ1-2; no clear D gene. The CDR3 covers 14 residues. The V end was cut by 2 bases, the J end by 0 bases, with 7 bases between. Per germline, CDR1 MNHEY and CDR2 SVGAGI. CDR3 bases: TGTGCCAGCAGTTACGTACAGACTAACTATGGCTACACCTTC. The encoded protein is CASSYVQTNYGYTF.

The chain couples TRBV29-1 to TRBJ1-1; D perhaps matches TRBD1 (5 bases). V was clipped by 8 bases and J by 0 bases, with 13 bases between them. The CDR3 is 13 amino acids. Germline V gene lookup returns CDR1 SQVTM and CDR2 ANQGSEA. CDR3 amino acids: CSTGLTMNTEAFF. In nucleotides, the CDR3 is TGCAGCACGGGACTTACTATGAACACTGAAGCTTTCTTT.

This clonotype was observed a handful of times. This chain uses TRBV12-3 or TRBV12-4 with TRBJ2-7; D not resolved. V was trimmed by 6 bases and J by 2 bases, leaving 11 bases between them. CDR3 length equals 13 residues. CDR3 in amino acids: CASSLYIPYEQYF. The CDR3 DNA sequence: TGTGCCAGCAGCCTCTATATCCCCTACGAGCAGTACTTC.

The chain joins TRBV2 to TRBJ1-5, with D unresolved. CDR1 is SNHLY and CDR2 is FYNNEI in the germline V gene. The CDR3 is 15 residues long. Trimming removed 3 bases at V and 1 base at J, with 10 bases between. The chain's CDR3 is CASSEWVGSNQPQHF. CDR3 coding DNA: TGTGCCAGCAGTGAGTGGGTCGGGAGCAATCAGCCCCAGCATTTT. The full variable domain, its missing parts supplied by reference TRBV2 and TRBJ1-5, is EPEVTQTPSHQVTQMGQEVILRCVPISNHLYFYWYRQILGQKVEFLVSFYNNEISEKSEIFDDQFSVERPDGSNFTLKIRSTKLEDSAMYFCASSEWVGSNQPQHFGDGTRLSIL.

This clonotype has a count of ten or more. The rearrangement uses TRBV19 and TRBJ1-5; no reliable D call. CDR1 LNHDA and CDR2 SQIVND come from the germline V gene (reference sequence). V lost 2 bases to trimming and J lost 7 bases, with 6 bases between them. The CDR3 totals 12 residues. This chain's CDR3 is CASSIFGQPQHF. For the CDR3, the DNA is TGTGCCAGTAGTATATTCGGACAGCCCCAGCATTTT. The full variable domain, its missing parts supplied by reference TRBV19 and TRBJ1-5, is DGGITQSPKYLFRKEGQNVTLSCEQNLNHDAMYWYRQDPGQGLRLIYYSQIVNDFQKGDIAEGYSVSREKKESFPLTVTSAQKNPTAFYLCASSIFGQPQHFGDGTRLSIL.

The sample holds a few counts of this clonotype. V gene TRBV11-2 combines with J gene TRBJ2-2; D remains ambiguous. The CDR3 is 9 amino acids. Trimming cost V 6 bases and J 12 bases, with 5 bases left between them. Germline values: CDR1 SGHAT, CDR2 FQNNGV. Here the CDR3 reads CASSPQLFF. CDR3 nucleotide sequence: TGTGCCAGCAGTCCCCAGCTGTTTTTT.